The 25 T cell receptor beta chains given below trace back to one sample, sequenced in a study of blood T cells in healthy people across ages. A J-beta primer mix and a sample-barcoded 5' primer were used in a second PCR of about 7 to 12 cycles. TCRdb analysed the 5' RACE reads with MiXCR anew, one entry per CDR3 protein. This table holds 600,000 or so distinct CDR3 sequences, under 30% found once. Sample: blood. The receptors were gathered from an elderly woman in good health.

This clonotype showed up just a few times. The J gene is TRBJ1-1, the V gene TRBV5-1, with 8 bases fitting TRBD1. V lost 4 bases and J lost 1; bases outside the gene matches: 9. Per the germline V gene, CDR1 is SGHRS and CDR2 is YFSETQ. CDR3 length equals 16 residues. The CDR3 nucleotides read TGCGCCAGCAGCCTTAATACCGGGACAGGGAACACTGAAGCTTTCTTT. Its protein product is CASSLNTGTGNTEAFF.

The sample holds a few counts of this clonotype. The CDR3 DNA reads TGTGCCAGCCGGGATTCCGGGACAGGGCAAGAAAAACTGTTTTTT. It translates to CASRDSGTGQEKLFF. The chain is built from TRBV6-1 and TRBJ1-4; 9 bases map to TRBD1. J was trimmed by 8 bases and V by 8 bases; bases with no gene match: 12. Germline V CDR1 and CDR2: MNHNS, SASEGT. The CDR3 sequence is 15 residues long.

As regards this clonotype: A much larger clone is a single base away; this may be a read error. The CDR3: CASSLTSGGSQCYGYTF. DNA of the CDR3: TGTGCCAGCAGCTTAACTAGTGGGGGAAGCCAGTGCTATGGCTACACCTTC. This rearrangement joins TRBV7-3 to TRBJ1-2, with D possibly being TRBD1 (5 bases). Deletions cut 0 bases from V and 4 bases from J, with 18 bases between. CDR3 size: 17 residues. Germline V CDR1 and CDR2: SGHTA, FQGTGA.

At least ten counts were recorded for this clonotype. J is TRBJ2-7 and V is TRBV27, with 9 bases fitting TRBD1. CDR1 is MNHEY and CDR2 is SMNVEV in the germline V gene (reference sequence). J lost 2 bases, V lost 2 bases, and 7 bases had no gene match. The CDR3 totals 16 residues. CDR3 nucleotide sequence: TGTGCCAGCAGTTTAGGATTCGGGACAGGGACCTACGAGCAGTACTTC. Translated: CASSLGFGTGTYEQYF.

In its sample, this clonotype is medium-sized. The chain joins TRBV7-9 to TRBJ2-1, with TRBD2 matching 7 bases. Trimming removed 10 bases from V and 1 base from J; junction bases left unmatched: 7. The germline V gene has CDR1 SEHNR and CDR2 FQNEAQ (reference sequence). The CDR3 length is 14 residues. CDR3 coding DNA: TGTGCCACGAGAGGAGCGGGATCCTACAATGAGCAGTTCTTC. Its translation is CATRGAGSYNEQFF. Filled out from reference TRBV7-9 and TRBJ2-1, the complete variable domain reads DTGVSQNPRHKITKRGQNVTFRCDPISEHNRLYWYRQTLGQGPEFLTYFQNEAQLEKSRLLSDRFSAERPKGSFSTLEIQRTEQGDSAMYLCATRGAGSYNEQFFGPGTRLTVL.

Ten or more counts support this clonotype. The V gene is TRBV4-2, the J gene TRBJ2-7, with TRBD2 matching over 10 bases. CDR1 is LGHNA and CDR2 is YNFKEQ in the germline V gene. Trimming took 0 bases from V and 2 from J; bases not matched to a gene: 13. This CDR3 comprises 19 residues. CDR3 residues: CASSQDRGNSGGITYEQYF. The CDR3 nucleotides read TGTGCCAGCAGCCAAGATCGAGGGAATAGCGGGGGGATCACCTACGAGCAGTACTTC.

The chain joins TRBV11-2 to TRBJ2-1; 8 bases fit TRBD2. The closer fit of TRBJ2-7 to the DNA end suggests the J call may be wrong. Germline CDR1 is SGHAT and CDR2 is FQNNGV. The CDR3 has 17 amino acids. This CDR3 is CASSPTGGRSGYNEQYF. The CDR3 nucleotides read TGTGCCAGCAGCCCAACGGGGGGGCGGTCAGGCTACAATGAGCAGTACTTC.

On this clonotype: Possible read error: a much larger clone is one base away. V is TRBV5-8 and J is TRBJ2-1, with 7 bases matching TRBD1. The CDR3 contains 15 residues. Germline CDR1 and CDR2: SGHTS and YDEGEE. J was trimmed by 4 bases and V by 3 bases; bases with no gene match: 7. CDR3 DNA sequence: TGTGCCAGCAGCTCGGGACAGCTACTTTACAATGAGCAGTTCTTC. Translating gives CASSSGQLLYNEQFF.

This clonotype was observed many times. The chain links TRBV30 to TRBJ2-7; possibly TRBD1 for D (6 bases). The CDR3 is 16 amino acids. CDR1 GTSNPN and CDR2 SVGIG come from the germline V gene (reference sequence). V lost 3 bases and J lost 3, with 21 bases in between. Written as DNA, the CDR3 is TGTGCCTGGAGGGCTGGACAGACCCTCCCCTACTACGAGCAGTACTTC. Protein product: CAWRAGQTLPYYEQYF.

V gene TRBV2 combines with J gene TRBJ1-6; TRBD1 agrees at 11 bases. Germline CDR1 and CDR2: SNHLY and FYNNEI. The CDR3 runs to 14 residues. V dropped 4 bases and J dropped 9; count of bases not matched to a gene: 2. The CDR3 DNA reads TGTGCCAGCAGTGGGGGACAGGGGGTTTCACCCCTCCACTTT. Translating gives CASSGGQGVSPLHF.

In this sample, this clonotype turned up many times. V usage is TRBV7-2 and J usage is TRBJ1-4, with D hard to call. There are 16 residues in the CDR3. Trimming took off 2 bases at V and 3 bases at J, with 13 bases between the two ends. Germline CDR1 reads SGHTA; CDR2 reads FQGNSA. The CDR3 is CASSLSLTAPNEKLFF. As DNA, the CDR3 is TGTGCCAGCAGCTTAAGTCTGACCGCTCCTAATGAAAAACTGTTTTTT. The full variable domain, completed using reference TRBV7-2 and TRBJ1-4, is GAGVSQSPSNKVTEKGKDVELRCDPISGHTALYWYRQSLGQGLEFLIYFQGNSAPDKSGLPSDRFSAERTGGSVSTLTIQRTQQEDSAVYLCASSLSLTAPNEKLFFGSGTQLSVL.

This clonotype appeared a few times. The gene calls are TRBV30 and TRBJ2-7; D is unclear. This CDR3 contains 13 residues. CDR1 is GTSNPN and CDR2 is SVGIG in the germline V gene (reference sequence). V was pared by 3 bases and J by 2 bases, with 11 bases between. DNA of the CDR3: TGTGCCTGGAGACCTGACACCGCCTACGAGCAGTACTTC. Translating gives CAWRPDTAYEQYF.

This chain links TRBV12-5 with TRBJ1-1; possibly TRBD1 for D (5 bases). This CDR3 is 14 amino acids long. Germline-derived CDR1 and CDR2 are LGHNT and FRNRAP. Trimming removed 2 bases from V and 4 bases from J, with 11 bases in between. The DNA of the CDR3 is TGTGCTAGTGGTTTGTCGCCGGGGCTCACTGAAGCTTTCTTT. The encoded protein is CASGLSPGLTEAFF.

This clonotype has only one observation. The V gene is TRBV7-2, the J gene TRBJ1-4; unclear D gene. The CDR3 loop spans 15 amino acids. The germline V gene has CDR1 SGHTA and CDR2 FQGNSA. With 2 bases removed from V and 0 bases from J, the gap between germline ends came to 7 bases. The chain's CDR3 is CASSLSPATNEKLFF. CDR3 nucleotides: TGTGCCAGCAGCTTATCTCCTGCAACTAATGAAAAACTGTTTTTT. The variable domain in full, completed from reference TRBV7-2 and TRBJ1-4, reads GAGVSQSPSNKVTEKGKDVELRCDPISGHTALYWYRQSLGQGLEFLIYFQGNSAPDKSGLPSDRFSAERTGGSVSTLTIQRTQQEDSAVYLCASSLSPATNEKLFFGSGTQLSVL.

CDR3: CASSVASQPDTEAFF. DNA of the CDR3: TGTGCCAGCAGCGTAGCGTCACAGCCCGACACTGAAGCTTTCTTT. J is TRBJ1-1 and V is TRBV9; D is uncertain. The CDR3 is 15 amino acids. The germline gives CDR1 SGDLS, CDR2 YYNGEE. V shed 0 bases and J shed 3 bases, with 12 bases lying between them.

This clonotype has ten or more counts. The CDR3 sequence is CASSFGSRNGYTF. CDR3 nucleotide sequence: TGTGCCAGCAGTTTCGGGTCGCGGAATGGCTACACCTTC. This chain uses TRBV28 with TRBJ1-2; D remains unclear. The V gene's germline CDR1 is MDHEN and CDR2 SYDVKM. V was cut by 3 bases and J by 6 bases, with 11 bases left in between. This CDR3 is built from 13 residues.

This clonotype was seen many times. This chain links TRBV3-1 with TRBJ2-5, with D perhaps being TRBD1 or TRBD2 (5 bases each). Trimming took off 4 bases at V and 7 bases at J, with 13 bases between the two ends. The CDR3 sequence is 13 residues long. Per germline, CDR1 LGHDT and CDR2 YNNKEL (reference sequence). In DNA, the CDR3 is TGTGCCAGCAGCCCTACAAGGGACGGGACCCAGTACTTC. Protein: CASSPTRDGTQYF.

This clonotype has just a few counts. A much larger clone lies one base from this, so it may be a read error. V and J are TRBV6-5 and TRBJ2-6, with D tentatively TRBD1 (5 bases). The germline CDR1 and CDR2 sequences are MNHEY and SVGAGI. This CDR3 contains 15 residues. The CDR3 DNA follows: TGTGCCAGCAGCCCTCTAAGCTCTGGGGCCAACGTCCGGACTTTC. It translates to CASSPLSSGANVRTF.

This clonotype was seen repeatedly, ten times or more. This chain links TRBV7-2 with TRBJ1-5; no firm D call. V shed 1 base and J shed 5 bases, with 6 bases lying between them. Germline V gives CDR1 SGHTA, CDR2 FQGNSA. The CDR3 totals 13 residues. In DNA form, the CDR3 reads TGTGCCAGCAGCTTAGATGTCGATCAGCCCCAGCATTTT. Its protein product is CASSLDVDQPQHF.

This clonotype was detected ten times or more. V is TRBV3-1 and J is TRBJ2-5; 7 bases line up with TRBD2. With 0 bases clipped from V and 5 bases from J, the junction kept 6 bases outside the gene matches. Germline V lookup: CDR1 LGHDT, CDR2 YNNKEL (reference sequence). This CDR3 is 15 amino acids long. The CDR3 sequence: CASSQEGRGGETQYF. The CDR3 region has the DNA TGTGCCAGCAGCCAAGAAGGGAGGGGTGGGGAGACCCAGTACTTC.

The table lists this clonotype with a few counts. This chain joins TRBV6-5 and TRBJ1-6; D gene uncertain. Germline CDR1 is MNHEY and CDR2 is SVGAGI. There are 17 residues in the CDR3. The V end lost 2 bases, the J end lost 6 bases, and 17 bases lay between the germline ends. DNA of the CDR3: TGTGCCAGCAGTTACGGTCCCGCGCACGGGAGTAATTCACCCCTCCACTTT. This gives the protein CASSYGPAHGSNSPLHF.

This clonotype was seen repeatedly, ten times or more. The chain has TRBV7-2 and TRBJ2-5; no reliable D call. This CDR3 is 17 amino acids long. From germline, CDR1 is SGHTA and CDR2 FQGNSA. Trimming removed 2 bases from V and 1 base from J, with 17 bases in between. In DNA form, the CDR3 reads TGTGCCAGCAGCTTAAGACCCCGGGTGGCGGTCCAAGAGACCCAGTACTTC. Its protein is CASSLRPRVAVQETQYF.

Many counts were recorded for this clonotype. The chain couples TRBV5-1 to TRBJ2-7; the D is unclear. The CDR3 sequence is 14 residues long. Germline V CDR1 and CDR2: SGHRS, YFSETQ. V was pared by 0 bases and J by 5 bases, with 12 bases between. CDR3 residues: CASSLGWAVDEQYF. CDR3 bases: TGCGCCAGCAGCTTGGGGTGGGCAGTCGACGAGCAGTACTTC.

This clonotype has ten or more counts. V gene TRBV27 combines with J gene TRBJ2-5; 11 bases are a match to TRBD2. Germline loops: CDR1 MNHEY, CDR2 SMNVEV (reference sequence). The CDR3 contains 16 residues. V shed 3 bases, J shed 5 bases, and the junction held 8 bases outside the gene matches. The CDR3 region is CASSFLSGGAFETQYF. The CDR3 DNA reads as TGTGCCAGCAGTTTCCTTAGCGGGGGGGCGTTCGAGACCCAGTACTTC.

Details on this clonotype: It may be a read error: a sequence one base away is much more abundant. The CDR3 sequence is CAWSVFHQGRDYGYTF. The CDR3 DNA reads TGTGCCTGGAGTGTATTCCACCAGGGAAGGGACTATGGCTACACCTTC. The gene calls are TRBV30 and TRBJ1-2, with D maybe TRBD1 (5 bases). The length of the CDR3 is 16 residues. The V end lost 0 bases, the J end lost 3 bases, and 17 bases lay between the germline ends. Per germline, CDR1 GTSNPN and CDR2 SVGIG (reference sequence).